A selection of T cell receptor beta chains follows, all from one sample in a study of response to subunit inactivated influenza vaccine. Using its own MiXCR run on the RT-PCR reads, TCRdb lists one record per CDR3 protein. In the table there are under 800,000 distinct CDR3 sequences, around 13% of which are singletons. Source: PBMCs from blood, taken 14 days before vaccination. These receptor sequences come from a man aged 50-59 years who received an inactivated influenza vaccine. CDR3s include the opening cysteine and the closing phenylalanine or tryptophan. Each record gives: clone size, D gene, J gene, V gene, CDR3 protein, CDR3 DNA. The D gene is left open where the match is weak. Some rows mark clone size as missing; the rest say once, few, many or name a class of expanded clone.

NA	TRBD2	TRBJ2-1	TRBV9	CASVGSGSGEQFF	TGTGCCAGCGTAGGTAGCGGGAGTGGTGAGCAGTTCTTC
NA	NA	TRBJ2-1	TRBV19	CACSIDVGTPGSQQFF	TGTGCCTGTAGTATAGATGTTGGGACTCCCGGAAGTCAGCAGTTCTTC
NA	TRBD1	TRBJ2-7	TRBV20-1	CSARDRGHSYEQYF	TGCAGTGCTAGGGACAGGGGGCACTCCTACGAGCAGTACTTC
few	NA	TRBJ2-3	TRBV12-3/TRBV12-4	CASSKTGLGTDTQYF	TGTGCCAGCAGCAAAACAGGGTTGGGAACAGATACGCAGTATTTT
few	NA	TRBJ2-7	TRBV7-2	CASSLDPVSSYEQYF	TGTGCCAGCAGCTTAGACCCCGTGTCCTCCTACGAGCAGTACTTC
once	NA	TRBJ1-5	TRBV15	CATRAGSNSNQPQHF	TGTGCCACCAGAGCAGGGTCCAATAGCAATCAGCCCCAGCATTTT
NA	NA	TRBJ2-5	TRBV10-3	CAISRGPQETQYF	TGTGCCATCAGCCGGGGACCCCAAGAGACCCAGTACTTC
NA	NA	TRBJ2-7	TRBV5-4	CASSLAGVHGNYEQYF	TGTGCCAGCAGCCTGGCAGGAGTTCACGGGAACTACGAGCAGTACTTC
NA	TRBD1	TRBJ1-5	TRBV12-3/TRBV12-4	CASRAPGQRNQPQHF	TGTGCCAGCAGGGCGCCGGGACAGCGCAATCAGCCCCAGCATTTT
NA	NA	TRBJ2-7	TRBV4-1	CANQESLAGEQYF	TGCGCCAACCAAGAAAGCTTGGCCGGCGAGCAGTACTTC
NA	NA	TRBJ2-1	TRBV4-2	CASSHELRGASYNEQFF	TGTGCCAGCAGCCACGAGTTGAGGGGGGCCTCCTACAATGAGCAGTTCTTC
few	NA	TRBJ1-5	TRBV5-6	CASSYGVQPQHF	TGTGCCAGCAGCTATGGGGTGCAGCCCCAGCATTTT
few	NA	TRBJ1-5	TRBV20-1	CSASGRGKEQGINQPQHF	TGCAGTGCTAGCGGGCGGGGGAAAGAACAGGGTATCAATCAGCCCCAGCATTTT
few	NA	TRBJ1-5	TRBV6-5	CASSYSGQSNQPQHF	TGTGCCAGCAGTTACTCGGGGCAAAGCAATCAGCCCCAGCATTTT
NA	NA	TRBJ2-7	TRBV5-5	CASSGSSPGATYEQYF	TGTGCCAGCAGCGGTTCTTCCCCGGGAGCTACCTACGAGCAGTACTTC
NA	NA	TRBJ2-5	TRBV25-1	CASSEILGVETQYF	TGTGCCAGCAGTGAAATTTTGGGCGTGGAGACCCAGTACTTC
few	TRBD2	TRBJ2-2	TRBV7-2	CASSTRRGGPNTGELFF	TGTGCCAGCAGCACCAGGCGCGGGGGGCCAAACACCGGGGAGCTGTTTTTT
NA	NA	TRBJ2-1	TRBV6-5	CASSYSATTNEQFF	TGTGCCAGCAGTTACTCGGCCACTACCAATGAGCAGTTCTTC
few	TRBD1	TRBJ1-1	TRBV6-2/TRBV6-3	CASSYSTGSTEAFF	TGTGCCAGCAGTTACTCGACAGGGTCCACTGAAGCTTTCTTT
NA	NA	TRBJ2-7	TRBV20-1	CSARLETSYEQYF	TGCAGTGCGAGACTTGAGACCTCCTACGAGCAGTACTTC
NA	TRBD1	TRBJ2-5	TRBV3-1	CASSNTGEGETQYF	TGTGCCAGCAGCAACACAGGGGAAGGAGAGACCCAGTACTTC
few	TRBD2	TRBJ2-3	TRBV9	CASSPRRTSGEEDTQYF	TGTGCCAGCAGCCCCAGACGGACTAGCGGGGAGGAAGATACGCAGTATTTT
NA	TRBD2	TRBJ2-3	TRBV12-3/TRBV12-4	CASSSRRTSTSTDTQYF	TGTGCCAGCAGTTCGAGGCGGACTAGCACAAGCACAGATACGCAGTATTTT
few	TRBD1	TRBJ1-2	TRBV12-3/TRBV12-4	CASSTGVGGYTF	TGTGCCAGCAGTACAGGGGTAGGGGGCTACACCTTC
NA	TRBD2	TRBJ2-3	TRBV5-5	CASSLVSAGRDTQYF	TGTGCCAGCAGCTTGGTTTCAGCGGGGCGGGATACGCAGTATTTT
NA	TRBD2	TRBJ2-1	TRBV5-1	CASSATTSGPYNEQFF	TGCGCCAGCAGCGCCACTACTAGCGGGCCTTACAATGAGCAGTTCTTC
NA	NA	TRBJ2-1	TRBV20-1	CSARDRGGSF	TGCAGTGCTAGAGATCGTGGAGGTTCCTTC
NA	NA	TRBJ1-3	TRBV4-3	CASGSGGSGNTIYF	TGCGCCAGCGGGTCTGGGGGCTCTGGAAACACCATATATTTT
few	TRBD1	TRBJ2-2	TRBV7-6	CASSNRGQGTGELFF	TGTGCCAGCAGCAATAGGGGACAGGGGACCGGGGAGCTGTTTTTT
few	NA	TRBJ2-2	TRBV12-3/TRBV12-4	CASSWMENTGELFF	TGTGCCAGCAGTTGGATGGAGAACACCGGGGAGCTGTTTTTT
NA	NA	TRBJ2-1	TRBV7-3	CASSLSSVGSTSNNEQFF	TGTGCCAGCAGCTTAAGCTCGGTGGGCTCCACTAGTAACAATGAGCAGTTCTTC
NA	TRBD1	TRBJ2-7	TRBV29-1	CSVLDRAIEQYF	TGCAGCGTTTTGGACAGGGCCATCGAGCAGTACTTC
few	TRBD1	TRBJ1-5	TRBV20-1	CSALQGAQPQHF	TGCAGTGCGCTACAGGGGGCACAGCCCCAGCATTTT
NA	TRBD1	TRBJ2-7	TRBV20-1	CSAKPGTGSYEQYF	TGCAGTGCAAAACCCGGGACAGGTTCCTACGAGCAGTACTTC
many	NA	TRBJ2-7	TRBV24-1	CATSPSDSTPDEQYF	TGTGCCACCAGTCCCTCGGACAGCACCCCTGACGAGCAGTACTTC
NA	TRBD2	TRBJ2-1	TRBV7-3	CASSLNSAGVGEQFF	TGTGCCAGCAGCTTAAACTCGGCGGGAGTGGGTGAGCAGTTCTTC
many	TRBD1	TRBJ2-2	TRBV2	CASSRGQGNTGELFF	TGTGCCAGCAGCCGTGGACAGGGGAACACCGGGGAGCTGTTTTTT
NA	TRBD1	TRBJ2-7	TRBV4-3	CASSQGAGTGIYEQYF	TGCGCCAGCAGCCAAGGGGCTGGGACAGGGATATACGAGCAGTACTTC
few	NA	TRBJ2-5	TRBV20-1	CSAKTLQETQYF	TGCAGTGCTAAAACCCTTCAAGAGACCCAGTACTTC
many	NA	TRBJ2-7	TRBV20-1	CSGKRSGQPTYEQYF	TGCAGTGGGAAAAGAAGTGGACAGCCCACCTACGAGCAGTACTTC
few	NA	TRBJ2-7	TRBV11-2	CASSFEGSLWGEQYF	TGTGCCAGCAGCTTCGAGGGTAGTCTCTGGGGGGAGCAGTACTTC
NA	TRBD2	TRBJ2-7	TRBV6-4	CASSLEGTTNYEQYF	TGTGCCAGCTCCCTGGAAGGGACTACCAACTACGAGCAGTACTTC
NA	NA	TRBJ1-3	TRBV12-3/TRBV12-4	CASTRQGENTIYF	TGTGCCAGCACGAGGCAAGGGGAAAACACCATATATTTT
few	TRBD1	TRBJ2-6	TRBV28	CASSLLVGTGSSGANVLTF	TGTGCCAGCAGTTTATTGGTTGGGACAGGAAGCTCTGGGGCCAACGTCCTGACTTTC
few	NA	TRBJ1-1	TRBV7-9	CASSSKKTEAFF	TGTGCCAGCAGCTCGAAGAAGACTGAAGCTTTCTTT
many	NA	TRBJ2-3	TRBV5-1	CASSLGGLDTQYF	TGCGCCAGCAGCTTGGGTGGACTGGATACGCAGTATTTT
few	NA	TRBJ2-7	TRBV10-3	CAISESQVSYEQYF	TGTGCCATCAGTGAGTCGCAGGTCTCCTACGAGCAGTACTTC
NA	NA	TRBJ2-3	TRBV15	CATSRDGVPSTDTQYF	TGTGCCACCAGCAGAGACGGGGTCCCCAGCACAGATACGCAGTATTTT
few	NA	TRBJ2-2	TRBV15	CATSRSRELGELFF	TGTGCCACCAGCAGATCTCGGGAGCTGGGGGAGCTGTTTTTT
many	NA	TRBJ2-2	TRBV27	CASSLIGAGGELFF	TGTGCCAGCAGTTTAATAGGGGCGGGCGGGGAGCTGTTTTTT
many	NA	TRBJ2-5	TRBV11-2	CASSRSETQYF	TGTGCCAGCAGCCGATCAGAGACCCAGTACTTC
few	NA	TRBJ1-5	TRBV12-3/TRBV12-4	CASSLLGANQPQHF	TGTGCCAGCAGTTTATTGGGGGCCAATCAGCCCCAGCATTTT
NA	NA	TRBJ2-1	TRBV7-9	CASSSSPRTSYNEQFF	TGTGCCAGCAGCTCTTCTCCTAGAACTTCCTACAATGAGCAGTTCTTC
few	NA	TRBJ1-2	TRBV12-3/TRBV12-4	CASSLAADHNYGYTF	TGTGCCAGCAGTTTGGCTGCGGATCATAACTATGGCTACACCTTC
NA	TRBD1	TRBJ1-5	TRBV7-9	CASSGTEYQPQHF	TGTGCCAGCAGCGGGACAGAATATCAGCCCCAGCATTTT
NA	TRBD1	TRBJ2-5	TRBV10-3	CATSLGGTGEETQYF	TGTGCCACGTCGCTGGGTGGGACAGGGGAAGAGACCCAGTACTTC